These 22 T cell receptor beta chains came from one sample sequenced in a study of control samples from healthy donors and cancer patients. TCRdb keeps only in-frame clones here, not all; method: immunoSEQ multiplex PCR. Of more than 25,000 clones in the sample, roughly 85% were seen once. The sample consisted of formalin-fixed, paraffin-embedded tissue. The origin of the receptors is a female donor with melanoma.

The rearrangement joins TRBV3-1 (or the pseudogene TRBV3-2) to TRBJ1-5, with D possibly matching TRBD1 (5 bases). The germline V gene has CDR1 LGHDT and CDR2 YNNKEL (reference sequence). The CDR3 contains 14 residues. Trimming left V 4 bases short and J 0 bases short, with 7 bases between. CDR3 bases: TGTGCCAGCAGCCCGGGACTTAGCAATCAGCCCCAGCATTTT. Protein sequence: CASSPGLSNQPQHF.

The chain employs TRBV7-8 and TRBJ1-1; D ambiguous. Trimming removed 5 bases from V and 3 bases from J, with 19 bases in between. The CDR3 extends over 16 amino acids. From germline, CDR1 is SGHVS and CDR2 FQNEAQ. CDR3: CASSPVLGVQDTEAFF. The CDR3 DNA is TGTGCCAGCAGCCCAGTTCTTGGGGTTCAGGACACTGAAGCTTTCTTT.

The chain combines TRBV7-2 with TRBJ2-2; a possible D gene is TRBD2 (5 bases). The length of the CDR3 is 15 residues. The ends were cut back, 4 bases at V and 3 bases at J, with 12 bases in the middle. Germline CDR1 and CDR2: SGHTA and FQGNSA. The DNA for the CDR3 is TGTGCCAGCAGCTCACGCCGGGATTACACCGGGGAGCTGTTTTTT. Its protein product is CASSSRRDYTGELFF.

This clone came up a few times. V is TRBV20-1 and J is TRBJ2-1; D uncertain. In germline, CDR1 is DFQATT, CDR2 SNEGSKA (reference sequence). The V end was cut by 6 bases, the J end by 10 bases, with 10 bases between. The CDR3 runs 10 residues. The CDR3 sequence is CSAGIQEQFF. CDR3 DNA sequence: TGCAGTGCGGGGATTCAGGAGCAGTTCTTC.

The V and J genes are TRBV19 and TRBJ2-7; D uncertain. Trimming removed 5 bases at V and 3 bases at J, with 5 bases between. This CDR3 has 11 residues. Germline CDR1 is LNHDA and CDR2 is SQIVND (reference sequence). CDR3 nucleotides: TGTGCCAGTAGTGCCCTCTACGAGCAGTACTTC. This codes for CASSALYEQYF.

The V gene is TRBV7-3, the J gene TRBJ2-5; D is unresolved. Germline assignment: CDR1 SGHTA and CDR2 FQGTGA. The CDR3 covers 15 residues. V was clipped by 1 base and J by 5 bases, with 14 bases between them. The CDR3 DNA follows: TGTGCCAGCAGCTTAAGTCCAATTTCGGGTGAGACCCAGTACTTC. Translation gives CASSLSPISGETQYF.

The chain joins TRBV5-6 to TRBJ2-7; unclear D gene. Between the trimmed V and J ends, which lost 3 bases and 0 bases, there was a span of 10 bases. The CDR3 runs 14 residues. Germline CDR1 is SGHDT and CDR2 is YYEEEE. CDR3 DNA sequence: TGTGCCAGCAGCTACAATCCGGCCTCCTACGAGCAGTACTTC. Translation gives CASSYNPASYEQYF.

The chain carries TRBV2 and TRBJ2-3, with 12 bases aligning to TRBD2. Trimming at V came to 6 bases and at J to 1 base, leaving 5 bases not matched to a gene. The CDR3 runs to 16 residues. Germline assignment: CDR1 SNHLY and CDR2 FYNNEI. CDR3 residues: CASRVGLAGRTDTQYF. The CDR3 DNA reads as TGTGCCAGCAGAGTCGGACTAGCGGGGCGCACAGATACGCAGTATTTT. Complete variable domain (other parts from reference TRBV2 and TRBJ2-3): EPEVTQTPSHQVTQMGQEVILRCVPISNHLYFYWYRQILGQKVEFLVSFYNNEISEKSEIFDDQFSVERPDGSNFTLKIRSTKLEDSAMYFCASRVGLAGRTDTQYFGPGTRLTVL.

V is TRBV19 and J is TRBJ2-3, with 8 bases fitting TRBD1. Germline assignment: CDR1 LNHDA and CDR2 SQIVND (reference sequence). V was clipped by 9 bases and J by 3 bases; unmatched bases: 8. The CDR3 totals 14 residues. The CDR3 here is CASNAGQGTDTQYF. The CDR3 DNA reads TGTGCCAGCAATGCCGGACAGGGTACAGATACGCAGTATTTT.

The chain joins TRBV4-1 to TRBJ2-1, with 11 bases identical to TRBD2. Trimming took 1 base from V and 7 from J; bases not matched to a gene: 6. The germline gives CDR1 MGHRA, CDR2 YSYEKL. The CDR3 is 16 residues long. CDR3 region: CASSQGLAGGLNEQFF. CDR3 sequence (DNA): TGCGCCAGCAGCCAAGGGCTAGCGGGAGGTCTTAATGAGCAGTTCTTC.

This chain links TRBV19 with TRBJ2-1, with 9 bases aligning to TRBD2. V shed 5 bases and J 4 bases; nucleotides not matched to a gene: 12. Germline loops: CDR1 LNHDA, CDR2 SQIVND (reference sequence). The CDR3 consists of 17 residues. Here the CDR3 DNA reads TGTGCCAGTAGTGTGGACCTCGCTAGCGGGACTTACAATGAGCAGTTCTTC. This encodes CASSVDLASGTYNEQFF.

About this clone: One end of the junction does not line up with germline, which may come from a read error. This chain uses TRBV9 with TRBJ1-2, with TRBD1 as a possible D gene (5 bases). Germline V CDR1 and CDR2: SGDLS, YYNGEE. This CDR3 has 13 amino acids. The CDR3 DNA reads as TGCTCACAAGCTAAGGGGTGGGTCTATGGCTACACCTTC. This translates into CSQAKGWVYGYTF.

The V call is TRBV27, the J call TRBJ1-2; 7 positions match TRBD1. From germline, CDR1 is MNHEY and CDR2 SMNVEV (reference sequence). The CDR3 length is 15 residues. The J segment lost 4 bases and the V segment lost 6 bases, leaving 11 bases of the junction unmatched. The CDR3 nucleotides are TGTGCCAGCAGGTTTATAGGGGGCCAAGGCTATGGCTACACCTTC. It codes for CASRFIGGQGYGYTF.

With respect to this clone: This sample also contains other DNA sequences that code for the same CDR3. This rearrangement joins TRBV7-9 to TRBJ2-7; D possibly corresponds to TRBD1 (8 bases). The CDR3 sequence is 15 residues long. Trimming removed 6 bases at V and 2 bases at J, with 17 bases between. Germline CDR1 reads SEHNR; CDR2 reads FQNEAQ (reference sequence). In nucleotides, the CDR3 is TGTGCCAGCAGTTCACAGGGGGGGAATACCTACGAGCAGTACTTC. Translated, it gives CASSSQGGNTYEQYF.

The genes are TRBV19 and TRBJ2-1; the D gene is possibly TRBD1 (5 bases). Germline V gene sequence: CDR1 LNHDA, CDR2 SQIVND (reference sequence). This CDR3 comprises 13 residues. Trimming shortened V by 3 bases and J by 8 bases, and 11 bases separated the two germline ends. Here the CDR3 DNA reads TGTGCCAGTAGTATTGATAGGGGCGATGAGCAGTTCTTC. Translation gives CASSIDRGDEQFF.

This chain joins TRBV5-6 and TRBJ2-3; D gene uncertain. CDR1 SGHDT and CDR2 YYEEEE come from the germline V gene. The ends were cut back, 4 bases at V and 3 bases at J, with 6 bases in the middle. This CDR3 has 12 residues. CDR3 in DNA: TGTGCCAGCAGCGGGCTTACAGATACGCAGTATTTT. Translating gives CASSGLTDTQYF.

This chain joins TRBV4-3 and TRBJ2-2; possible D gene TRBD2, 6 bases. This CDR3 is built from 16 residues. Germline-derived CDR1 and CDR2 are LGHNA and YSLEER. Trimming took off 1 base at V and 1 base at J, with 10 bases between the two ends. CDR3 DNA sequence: TGCGCCAGCAGCCAAGTCGGCGGGGTGAACACCGGGGAGCTGTTTTTT. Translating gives CASSQVGGVNTGELFF.

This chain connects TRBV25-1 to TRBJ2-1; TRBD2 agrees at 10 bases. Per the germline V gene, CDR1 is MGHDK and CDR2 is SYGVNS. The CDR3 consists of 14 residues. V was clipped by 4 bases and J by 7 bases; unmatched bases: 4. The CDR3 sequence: CASSASGRGNEQFF. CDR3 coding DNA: TGTGCCAGCAGTGCGAGCGGGAGGGGAAATGAGCAGTTCTTC.

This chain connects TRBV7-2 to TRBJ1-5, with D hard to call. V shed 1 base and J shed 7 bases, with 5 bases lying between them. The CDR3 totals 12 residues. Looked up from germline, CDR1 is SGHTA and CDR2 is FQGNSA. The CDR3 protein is CASSLGGQPQHF. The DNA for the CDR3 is TGTGCCAGCAGCTTAGGAGGACAGCCCCAGCATTTT.

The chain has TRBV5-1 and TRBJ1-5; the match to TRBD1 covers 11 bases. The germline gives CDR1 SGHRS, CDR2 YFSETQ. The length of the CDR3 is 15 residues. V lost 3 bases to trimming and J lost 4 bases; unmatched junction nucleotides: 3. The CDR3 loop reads CASSWGTGGNQPQHF. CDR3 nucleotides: TGCGCCAGCAGCTGGGGGACAGGGGGGAATCAGCCCCAGCATTTT.

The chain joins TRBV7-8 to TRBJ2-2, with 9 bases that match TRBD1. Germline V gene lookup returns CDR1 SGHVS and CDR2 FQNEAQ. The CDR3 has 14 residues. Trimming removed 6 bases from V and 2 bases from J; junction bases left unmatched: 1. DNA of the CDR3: TGTGCCAGCAGGGACAGGGGCAACACCGGGGAGCTGTTTTTT. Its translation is CASRDRGNTGELFF.

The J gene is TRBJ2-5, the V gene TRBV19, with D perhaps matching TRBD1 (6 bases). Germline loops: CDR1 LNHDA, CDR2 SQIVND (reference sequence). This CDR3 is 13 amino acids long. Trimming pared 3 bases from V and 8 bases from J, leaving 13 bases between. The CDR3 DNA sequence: TGTGCCAGTAGTATGGGGGACATCTCCACCCAGTACTTC. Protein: CASSMGDISTQYF.